This T cell receptor beta chain derives from a study of vaccination and CD4 T cells after COVID-19. Sequencing of DNA taken from cultured CD4+ T cells relied on the Oncomine TCR Beta short-read assay. TCRdb reprocessed the PCR reads with MiXCR, giving one entry per CDR3 protein. The repertoire holds around 23,000 distinct CDR3 sequences, with roughly two fifths as singletons. As for time point: late sampling 161 to 241 days after vaccination in three convalescent patients. Treatment denoted: roughly 10-day PBMC culture with coronavirus spike peptide pools or control peptides (ViraFEST assay). T cells were expanded with peptide pools, and expanded clonotypes were identified by TCR sequencing. This CDR3 contains 14 residues. Trimming at V came to 5 bases and at J to 4 bases, leaving 7 bases not matched to a gene. From germline, CDR1 is MNHEY and CDR2 SMNVEV (reference sequence). A word on this clonotype: The antigen remains unidentified.

The sample was CD4+ T cells from blood, cultured in vitro, taken about 7 months after SARS-CoV-2 vaccination. This chain links TRBV27 with TRBJ1-2, with 7 positions matching TRBD1. This receptor was identified in a human donor who had recovered from COVID-19. The CDR3: CASSPYRGGYGYTF. The CDR3 DNA follows: TGTGCCAGCAGTCCGTACAGGGGCGGCTATGGCTACACCTTC.